One and the same sample provided the 21 T cell receptor beta chains below, sequenced in a study of blood T cells in healthy people across ages. Combining a sample-barcoded 5' primer with a J-beta primer mix, a second PCR ran for roughly 6 to 12 cycles. TCRdb itself ran the 5' RACE reads through MiXCR, one entry per CDR3 protein. The sample includes around 1,800,000 distinct CDR3 sequences, 39% of them seen just once. Material for sequencing was blood. These receptors were obtained from a human donor in good health.

V is TRBV2 and J is TRBJ2-2; D unresolved. Per germline, CDR1 SNHLY and CDR2 FYNNEI. This CDR3 spans 13 amino acids. Between the trimmed V and J ends, which lost 7 bases and 6 bases, there was a span of 12 bases. The CDR3 here is CASTQEFAGELFF. The CDR3 nucleotides are TGTGCCAGCACCCAGGAGTTCGCCGGGGAGCTGTTTTTT.

V gene TRBV6-2 or TRBV6-3 combines with J gene TRBJ2-1; D not certain. There are 12 residues in the CDR3. From germline, CDR1 is MNHEY and CDR2 SVGEGT. Between the trimmed V and J ends, which lost 2 bases and 10 bases, there was a span of 9 bases. As DNA, the CDR3 is TGTGCCAGCAGTTACCCACTCAGGGAGCAGTTCTTC. It encodes CASSYPLREQFF.

The chain is built from TRBV6-2 or TRBV6-3 and TRBJ2-7; D remains unclear. Germline V gene sequence: CDR1 MNHEY, CDR2 SVGEGT. The CDR3 contains 13 residues. V shed 2 bases and J shed 3 bases, with 8 bases lying between them. This CDR3 is CASSYEQNYEQYF. CDR3 nucleotide sequence: TGTGCCAGCAGTTACGAACAGAACTACGAGCAGTACTTC.

This chain connects TRBV7-2 to TRBJ1-4, with D perhaps matching TRBD1 (5 bases). Per the germline V gene, CDR1 is SGHTA and CDR2 is FQGNSA. The CDR3 loop spans 14 amino acids. V was shortened by 1 base and J by 6 bases, with 9 bases between the two germline ends. The CDR3 DNA follows: TGTGCCAGCAGCTTAGAAGTGGGGGATGAAAAACTGTTTTTT. Protein sequence: CASSLEVGDEKLFF.

This chain connects TRBV12-3 or TRBV12-4 to TRBJ1-1; D is unclear. The CDR3 is 10 residues long. Trimming cost V 7 bases and J 5 bases, with 5 bases left between them. The CDR3 region has the DNA TGTGCCAGCATGCGGACTGAAGCTTTCTTT. As protein: CASMRTEAFF.

The V call is TRBV7-9, the J call TRBJ1-2, with D possibly being TRBD1 (6 bases). CDR1 is SEHNR, CDR2 FQNEAQ, per germline (reference sequence). The CDR3 runs 15 residues. The V end was cut by 5 bases, the J end by 4 bases, with 17 bases between. CDR3 bases: TGTGCCAGCAGCGACACCGGGACAAAACTCTATGGCTACACCTTC. Protein product: CASSDTGTKLYGYTF.

The chain couples TRBV3-1 to TRBJ2-5, with 9 bases lining up with TRBD2. From germline, CDR1 is LGHDT and CDR2 YNNKEL (reference sequence). J lost 4 bases, V lost 1 base, and 10 bases had no gene match. The CDR3 contains 17 residues. The CDR3 coding sequence is TGTGCCAGCAGCCAAGGACGGCGGGGGGGATTCAGAGAGACCCAGTACTTC. Encoded protein: CASSQGRRGGFRETQYF.

This clonotype was picked up a small number of times. The genes are TRBV12-3 or TRBV12-4 and TRBJ1-5; no definite D call. V was cut by 4 bases and J by 7 bases, with 11 bases left in between. This CDR3 comprises 13 residues. CDR3 sequence reads: CASSWSVGQPQHF. The DNA of the CDR3 is TGTGCCAGCAGTTGGTCCGTTGGGCAGCCCCAGCATTTT.

The rearrangement joins TRBV27 to TRBJ1-6, with 11 bases lining up with TRBD1. V gave up 4 bases and J gave up 10 bases; unmatched junction bases: 6. CDR1 is MNHEY and CDR2 is SMNVEV in the germline V gene (reference sequence). The CDR3 length is 15 residues. The chain's CDR3 is CASSSPGQGGSPLHF. CDR3 sequence (DNA): TGTGCCAGCAGTTCCCCGGGACAGGGGGGATCACCCCTCCACTTT.

The rearrangement links TRBV7-6 to TRBJ2-1; D perhaps matches TRBD2 (7 bases). V was clipped by 5 bases and J by 0 bases, with 20 bases between them. Germline CDR1 and CDR2: SGHVS and FNYEAQ. This CDR3 contains 18 residues. CDR3 sequence: CASSGGGGLMSSYNEQFF. CDR3 DNA sequence: TGTGCCAGCAGCGGGGGAGGGGGACTTATGAGCTCCTACAATGAGCAGTTCTTC.

This clonotype was seen only a few times. The rearrangement links TRBV7-2 to TRBJ2-4; no firm D call. Germline V gene data show CDR1 as SGHTA and CDR2 as FQGNSA. The CDR3 sequence is 13 residues long. Trimming removed 3 bases at V and 13 bases at J, with 16 bases between. CDR3 residues: CASSFGVGNEQYF. CDR3 coding DNA: TGTGCCAGCAGCTTTGGGGTTGGGAATGAGCAGTACTTC. Using reference TRBV7-2 and TRBJ2-4 for the parts outside the CDR3, the full variable domain is GAGVSQSPSNKVTEKGKDVELRCDPISGHTALYWYRQSLGQGLEFLIYFQGNSAPDKSGLPSDRFSAERTGGSVSTLTIQRTQQEDSAVYLCASSFGVGNEQYFGAGTRLSVL.

This chain links TRBV29-1 with TRBJ2-3, with D possibly being TRBD2 (5 bases). CDR1 is SQVTM and CDR2 is ANQGSEA in the germline V gene. V was clipped by 7 bases and J by 5 bases, with 13 bases between them. The CDR3 is 12 residues long. This chain's CDR3 is CSANPSGDTQYF. CDR3 DNA sequence: TGCAGCGCTAACCCCAGCGGAGATACGCAGTATTTT.

This clonotype was picked up a small number of times. V usage is TRBV9 and J usage is TRBJ2-3, with 7 bases matching TRBD2. Germline values: CDR1 SGDLS, CDR2 YYNGEE. This CDR3 has 17 amino acids. The trim removed 1 base at V and 5 bases at J, leaving 13 bases unmatched. As DNA, the CDR3 is TGTGCCAGCAGCGTAAACCCCGGTCGGAGCGGGGTAGATACGCAGTATTTT. This encodes CASSVNPGRSGVDTQYF.

This clonotype appeared a few times. This chain links TRBV7-2 with TRBJ2-5; no reliable D call. The V end was cut by 0 bases, the J end by 4 bases, with 3 bases between. This CDR3 is built from 12 residues. CDR1 and CDR2 (germline): SGHTA, FQGNSA. The CDR3 nucleotides are TGTGCCAGCAGCTTAGCGGTAGAGACCCAGTACTTC. Protein: CASSLAVETQYF.

The chain is built from TRBV20-1 and TRBJ2-5, with D possibly being TRBD1 or TRBD2 (5 bases each). CDR1 and CDR2 (germline): DFQATT, SNEGSKA (reference sequence). Trimming pared 5 bases from V and 9 bases from J, leaving 37 bases between. This CDR3 region has 19 residues. The CDR3 protein is CSAGSGELAGPVYPGAQYF. CDR3 sequence (DNA): TGCAGTGCTGGCTCCGGGGAACTGGCAGGGCCGGTCTACCCTGGGGCCCAGTACTTC.

This clonotype was picked up a small number of times. The chain combines TRBV4-1 with TRBJ2-1; 8 bases match TRBD2. Germline loops: CDR1 MGHRA, CDR2 YSYEKL. Trimming at V came to 3 bases and at J to 3 bases, leaving 10 bases not matched to a gene. The CDR3 covers 17 residues. Here the CDR3 DNA reads TGCGCCAGCAGCCATCCGGGACTAGGAAGTAACTACAATGAGCAGTTCTTC. Translating it yields CASSHPGLGSNYNEQFF.

The chain joins TRBV29-1 to TRBJ1-5; D is undetermined. The germline V and J ends were trimmed by 6 bases and 3 bases, with 15 bases remaining between them. Per germline, CDR1 SQVTM and CDR2 ANQGSEA. The CDR3 consists of 14 residues. This CDR3 is CSVALEADNQPQHF. The DNA for the CDR3 is TGCAGCGTGGCGTTAGAGGCTGACAATCAGCCCCAGCATTTT.

Points on this clonotype: A junction end diverges from the germline sequence, so it may reflect a read error. This chain connects TRBV3-1 to TRBJ2-4, with 8 bases aligning to TRBD2. Germline V CDR1 and CDR2: LGHDT, YNNKEL (reference sequence). The CDR3 loop spans 16 amino acids. CDR3 DNA sequence: TGTGCCAGCAGCCAAGATGAAGCGGGGGTCTACAATGAGCAGGTCTTC. It translates to CASSQDEAGVYNEQVF.

To note about this clonotype: Compared with germline, one end of the junction differs, possibly owing to a read error. The chain has TRBV6-5 and TRBJ2-5; the D gene could be TRBD1 or TRBD2 (5 bases each). The CDR3 has 15 residues. Germline V gene lookup returns CDR1 MNHEY and CDR2 SVGAGI. CDR3 protein: CASSYGGPTIGTRYF. In DNA, the CDR3 is TGTGCCAGCAGTTATGGAGGACCCACCATCGGGACCCGGTACTTC.

The chain uses TRBV20-1 and TRBJ1-3; the D gene is possibly TRBD1 (6 bases). The CDR3 has 14 amino acids. The V end was cut by 1 base, the J end by 2 bases, with 9 bases between. Germline values: CDR1 DFQATT, CDR2 SNEGSKA (reference sequence). The CDR3 is CSARGGGTGNTIYF. CDR3 DNA: TGCAGTGCTAGAGGGGGGGGCACTGGAAACACCATATATTTT.

The rearrangement joins TRBV18 to TRBJ2-7; TRBD2 agrees at 10 bases. Germline CDR1 KGHSH, CDR2 LQKENI. The junction had 4 bases not matched to a gene; V was cut back by 3 bases and J by 5 bases. The CDR3 spans 14 residues. The DNA for the CDR3 is TGTGCCAGCTCACCTAGCGGGGGGACCGACGAGCAGTACTTC. Translating gives CASSPSGGTDEQYF.